This T cell receptor beta chain was obtained from a study of OX40 agonist ivuxolimab in advanced cancers. Study background: The dose-escalation group included hepatocellular carcinoma, melanoma, renal cell carcinoma and head and neck cancer. Averaging around 60 years in age, with a range of roughly 23 to 80, the cohort was approximately 87% male.

Concerning this clone: Its target is not known.

At baseline, cycle 4 day 1, and cycle 7 day 1, blood was sampled. Clones were sequenced by immunoSEQ multiplex PCR, and TCRdb holds only the in-frame ones, with some missing. Of around 35,000 clones listed, around 73% were seen once; the top ten hold 22%. Overall study findings and caveats: Low normalized T-cell clonal expansion was additionally recorded for some nonresponders.

The CDR3 extends over 11 amino acids. V lost 3 bases and J 2 bases, leaving 2 bases between the germline ends. In germline, CDR1 is SGDLS, CDR2 YYNGEE. The origin of this receptor is an adult with an advanced solid tumor such as melanoma, head and neck, liver or kidney cancer. This specimen consisted of CD4+ or CD8+ T cells sorted from blood, obtained in a trial of the OX40 agonist ivuxolimab. The rearrangement links TRBV9 to TRBJ1-2; no clear D. This CDR3 is CASSANYGYTF. The CDR3 DNA sequence: TGTGCCAGCAGCGCGAACTATGGCTACACCTTC.